The rows below give T cell receptor beta chains drawn from one sample of a study of beta chain features in type 1 diabetes. This table comes from immunoSEQ multiplex PCR, and its TCRdb copy is limited to in-frame clones, with some not included. This table holds about 240,000 clones, about 26% found once. The sample was central memory CD4+ T cells from blood. The receptors were sampled from a young man in good health. Each CDR3 is given with its conserved first and last residue. The D gene is left open where the match is weak. A row's size may be missing; if present it is once, few, many or a size class.

J gene: TRBJ2-1
V gene: TRBV29-1
D gene: NA
CDR3 length: 13
clone size: few
CDR3 protein: CSAAPSRDNEQFF
CDR3 DNA: TGCAGCGCAGCCCCCAGCCGAGACAATGAGCAGTTCTTC

J gene: TRBJ2-2
V gene: TRBV9
D gene: NA
CDR3 length: 16
clone size: NA
CDR3 protein: CASSVVPESSTGELFF
CDR3 DNA: TGTGCCAGCAGCGTAGTTCCGGAGTCGTCCACCGGGGAGCTGTTTTTT

J gene: TRBJ2-1
V gene: TRBV7-2
D gene: TRBD2
CDR3 length: 14
clone size: many
CDR3 protein: CASSLASREDPSFF
CDR3 DNA: TGTGCCAGCAGCTTAGCATCGCGGGAGGACCCTTCGTTCTTC

J gene: TRBJ2-7
V gene: TRBV9
D gene: NA
CDR3 length: 14
clone size: few
CDR3 protein: CASSVYPSLYEQYF
CDR3 DNA: TGTGCCAGCAGCGTATACCCCAGCTTGTACGAGCAGTACTTC

J gene: TRBJ2-7
V gene: TRBV9
D gene: NA
CDR3 length: 15
clone size: few
CDR3 protein: CASSRGGAISYEQYF
CDR3 DNA: TGTGCCAGCAGCAGGGGTGGGGCGATCTCCTACGAGCAGTACTTC

J gene: TRBJ1-6
V gene: TRBV30
D gene: NA
CDR3 length: 13
clone size: NA
CDR3 protein: CAWAPGSNSPLHF
CDR3 DNA: TGTGCCTGGGCCCCCGGATCAAATTCACCCCTCCACTTT

J gene: TRBJ2-1
V gene: TRBV2
D gene: NA
CDR3 length: 12
clone size: NA
CDR3 protein: CASRPDLNEQFF
CDR3 DNA: TGTGCCAGCAGACCGGACCTCAATGAGCAGTTCTTC

J gene: TRBJ2-7
V gene: TRBV18
D gene: TRBD1
CDR3 length: 15
clone size: few
CDR3 protein: CASSPGVGQGSEQYF
CDR3 DNA: TGTGCCAGCTCACCGGGGGTGGGACAGGGCTCCGAGCAGTACTTC

J gene: TRBJ2-3
V gene: TRBV25-1
D gene: NA
CDR3 length: 15
clone size: NA
CDR3 protein: CASSDSTRSTDTQYF
CDR3 DNA: TGTGCCAGCAGTGATAGTACTCGAAGCACAGATACGCAGTATTTT

J gene: TRBJ1-4
V gene: TRBV14
D gene: NA
CDR3 length: 16
clone size: NA
CDR3 protein: CASSPSRTGMVEKLFF
CDR3 DNA: TGTGCCAGCAGCCCTTCAAGAACAGGGATGGTGGAAAAACTGTTTTTT

J gene: TRBJ2-7
V gene: TRBV7-2
D gene: NA
CDR3 length: 13
clone size: NA
CDR3 protein: CASRPWPLYEQYF
CDR3 DNA: TGTGCCAGCAGACCTTGGCCCCTCTACGAGCAGTACTTC

J gene: TRBJ1-2
V gene: TRBV30
D gene: TRBD1
CDR3 length: 16
clone size: NA
CDR3 protein: CAWSRDRVRLGSGYTF
CDR3 DNA: TGTGCCTGGAGCCGAGACAGGGTACGGTTAGGGAGTGGCTACACCTTC

J gene: TRBJ1-1
V gene: TRBV7-9
D gene: NA
CDR3 length: 12
clone size: few
CDR3 protein: CASSSSGHEAFF
CDR3 DNA: TGTGCCAGCAGCTCGAGTGGGCACGAAGCTTTCTTT

J gene: TRBJ2-3
V gene: TRBV5-6
D gene: TRBD1
CDR3 length: 16
clone size: NA
CDR3 protein: CASSLSVTGVLGAQYF
CDR3 DNA: TGTGCCAGCAGCTTGTCGGTAACAGGGGTTTTGGGGGCGCAGTATTTT

J gene: TRBJ2-2
V gene: TRBV15
D gene: NA
CDR3 length: 16
clone size: NA
CDR3 protein: CATSREGRADTGELFF
CDR3 DNA: TGTGCCACCAGCAGAGAAGGCAGGGCCGACACCGGGGAGCTGTTTTTT

J gene: TRBJ1-5
V gene: TRBV2
D gene: NA
CDR3 length: 16
clone size: few
CDR3 protein: CASSGQAAGGNQPQHF
CDR3 DNA: TGTGCCAGCAGTGGACAGGCCGCGGGGGGCAATCAGCCCCAGCATTTT

J gene: TRBJ2-4
V gene: TRBV6-5
D gene: TRBD1
CDR3 length: 16
clone size: few
CDR3 protein: CASSSWTGSAKNIQYF
CDR3 DNA: TGTGCCAGCAGTTCCTGGACAGGGAGTGCCAAAAACATTCAGTACTTC

J gene: TRBJ2-1
V gene: TRBV5-5
D gene: TRBD2
CDR3 length: 12
clone size: few
CDR3 protein: CASSRSGTGQFF
CDR3 DNA: TGTGCCAGCAGCCGCAGCGGGACGGGGCAGTTCTTC

J gene: TRBJ2-2
V gene: TRBV9
D gene: NA
CDR3 length: 14
clone size: few
CDR3 protein: CASSALTNTGELFF
CDR3 DNA: TGTGCCAGCAGCGCACTAACGAACACCGGGGAGCTGTTTTTT

J gene: TRBJ1-5
V gene: TRBV7-2
D gene: TRBD1
CDR3 length: 15
clone size: NA
CDR3 protein: CASSLNRGNNQPQHF
CDR3 DNA: TGTGCCAGCAGCTTAAACAGGGGGAACAATCAGCCCCAGCATTTT

J gene: TRBJ2-1
V gene: TRBV30
D gene: NA
CDR3 length: 15
clone size: NA
CDR3 protein: CAWSALSGLGNEQFF
CDR3 DNA: TGTGCCTGGAGTGCCCTCAGCGGTCTCGGCAATGAGCAGTTCTTC

J gene: TRBJ2-7
V gene: TRBV18
D gene: NA
CDR3 length: 14
clone size: once
CDR3 protein: CASSPPGTPYEQYF
CDR3 DNA: TGTGCCAGCTCACCACCAGGGACTCCCTACGAGCAGTACTTC

J gene: TRBJ2-7
V gene: TRBV20-1
D gene: NA
CDR3 length: 11
clone size: NA
CDR3 protein: CSASLGTEQYF
CDR3 DNA: TGCAGTGCTAGTTTGGGTACGGAGCAGTACTTC

J gene: TRBJ2-5
V gene: TRBV4-1
D gene: NA
CDR3 length: 14
clone size: few
CDR3 protein: CASSQHGTQETQYF
CDR3 DNA: TGCGCCAGCAGCCAACATGGGACCCAAGAGACCCAGTACTTC

J gene: TRBJ2-3
V gene: TRBV1
D gene: NA
CDR3 length: 15
clone size: NA
CDR3 protein: CTSSLQDYSTDTQYF
CDR3 DNA: TGCACCAGCAGCCTACAGGACTACAGCACAGATACGCAGTATTTT

J gene: TRBJ2-5
V gene: TRBV6-5
D gene: NA
CDR3 length: 13
clone size: NA
CDR3 protein: CASSGGALETQYF
CDR3 DNA: TGTGCCAGCAGTGGAGGGGCTTTGGAGACCCAGTACTTC

J gene: TRBJ2-7
V gene: TRBV11-2
D gene: NA
CDR3 length: 12
clone size: few
CDR3 protein: CASSLVGYEQYF
CDR3 DNA: TGTGCCAGCAGCTTAGTAGGTTACGAGCAGTACTTC

J gene: TRBJ2-5
V gene: TRBV10-2
D gene: NA
CDR3 length: 9
clone size: NA
CDR3 protein: CASGETQYF
CDR3 DNA: TGCGCCAGCGGCGAGACCCAGTACTTC

J gene: TRBJ1-4
V gene: TRBV18
D gene: NA
CDR3 length: 13
clone size: few
CDR3 protein: CASSRSTNEKLFF
CDR3 DNA: TGTGCCAGCTCTAGGTCAACTAATGAAAAACTGTTTTTT

J gene: TRBJ2-3
V gene: TRBV5-5
D gene: NA
CDR3 length: 14
clone size: NA
CDR3 protein: CASSLAGFGDTQYF
CDR3 DNA: TGTGCCAGCAGCTTGGCGGGGTTTGGAGATACGCAGTATTTT

J gene: TRBJ1-1
V gene: TRBV4-2
D gene: NA
CDR3 length: 16
clone size: few
CDR3 protein: CASSQDTDMMNTEAFF
CDR3 DNA: TGTGCCAGCAGCCAAGATACGGACATGATGAACACTGAAGCTTTCTTT

J gene: TRBJ2-1
V gene: TRBV14
D gene: NA
CDR3 length: 14
clone size: many
CDR3 protein: CASSLGGGYNEQFF
CDR3 DNA: TGTGCCAGCAGCCTGGGAGGGGGCTACAATGAGCAGTTCTTC

J gene: TRBJ2-7
V gene: TRBV2
D gene: TRBD1
CDR3 length: 13
clone size: many
CDR3 protein: CASDGDSSYEQYF
CDR3 DNA: TGTGCCAGCGACGGGGACAGCTCCTACGAGCAGTACTTC

J gene: TRBJ2-4
V gene: TRBV28
D gene: TRBD2
CDR3 length: 13
clone size: few
CDR3 protein: CASRLGAGGSQYF
CDR3 DNA: TGTGCCAGCAGGCTGGGGGCGGGAGGGTCCCAGTACTTC

J gene: TRBJ1-1
V gene: TRBV18
D gene: NA
CDR3 length: 16
clone size: NA
CDR3 protein: CASSPSLVGQGGEAFF
CDR3 DNA: TGTGCCAGCTCACCGTCGCTGGTAGGGCAGGGTGGTGAAGCTTTCTTT

J gene: TRBJ2-7
V gene: TRBV6-5
D gene: NA
CDR3 length: 14
clone size: few
CDR3 protein: CASSWPSQGHEQYF
CDR3 DNA: TGTGCCAGCAGTTGGCCCTCACAGGGTCACGAGCAGTACTTC

J gene: TRBJ2-1
V gene: TRBV28
D gene: TRBD2
CDR3 length: 15
clone size: few
CDR3 protein: CASSLLGLAGGEQFF
CDR3 DNA: TGTGCCAGCAGTTTACTGGGACTAGCGGGAGGGGAGCAGTTCTTC

J gene: TRBJ1-1
V gene: TRBV30
D gene: NA
CDR3 length: 14
clone size: many
CDR3 protein: CAWKSEQLNTEAFF
CDR3 DNA: TGTGCCTGGAAAAGCGAACAGTTGAACACTGAAGCTTTCTTT

J gene: TRBJ2-3
V gene: TRBV29-1
D gene: NA
CDR3 length: 15
clone size: NA
CDR3 protein: CSALRTGLEGDTQYF
CDR3 DNA: TGCAGCGCCTTACGGACGGGGCTAGAGGGAGATACGCAGTATTTT

J gene: TRBJ1-1
V gene: TRBV29-1
D gene: NA
CDR3 length: 15
clone size: few
CDR3 protein: CSVDFGQKMNTEAFF
CDR3 DNA: TGCAGCGTTGACTTTGGACAGAAGATGAACACTGAAGCTTTCTTT

J gene: TRBJ1-5
V gene: TRBV19
D gene: NA
CDR3 length: 14
clone size: few
CDR3 protein: CASSEDVNQQPQHF
CDR3 DNA: TGTGCCAGTAGTGAGGACGTAAACCAACAGCCCCAGCATTTT

J gene: TRBJ1-1
V gene: TRBV4-1
D gene: NA
CDR3 length: 16
clone size: NA
CDR3 protein: CASSQDPSGARTEAFF
CDR3 DNA: TGCGCCAGCAGCCAAGACCCATCGGGGGCTAGAACGGAAGCTTTCTTT

J gene: TRBJ1-1
V gene: TRBV9
D gene: NA
CDR3 length: 15
clone size: NA
CDR3 protein: CASSVAGGVNTEAFF
CDR3 DNA: TGTGCCAGCAGCGTAGCAGGAGGGGTGAACACTGAAGCTTTCTTT

J gene: TRBJ1-6
V gene: TRBV30
D gene: TRBD1
CDR3 length: 15
clone size: few
CDR3 protein: CAWSTGQGVASPLHF
CDR3 DNA: TGTGCCTGGAGCACGGGACAGGGGGTAGCTTCACCCCTCCACTTT

J gene: TRBJ2-3
V gene: TRBV11-2
D gene: NA
CDR3 length: 13
clone size: NA
CDR3 protein: CASSPPKVDTQYF
CDR3 DNA: TGTGCCAGCAGCCCGCCTAAGGTGGATACGCAGTATTTT

J gene: TRBJ2-1
V gene: TRBV18
D gene: TRBD2
CDR3 length: 16
clone size: few
CDR3 protein: CASSQLGLAGLDEQFF
CDR3 DNA: TGTGCCAGCTCACAGCTCGGACTAGCGGGGTTGGATGAGCAGTTCTTC

J gene: TRBJ1-6
V gene: TRBV11-2
D gene: NA
CDR3 length: 15
clone size: few
CDR3 protein: CASSFEGPSRSPLHF
CDR3 DNA: TGTGCCAGCAGCTTTGAAGGGCCCTCTAGATCACCCCTCCACTTT

J gene: TRBJ2-3
V gene: TRBV11-2
D gene: NA
CDR3 length: 15
clone size: many
CDR3 protein: CASSLVAAGTDTQYF
CDR3 DNA: TGTGCCAGCAGCTTAGTGGCAGCGGGCACAGATACGCAGTATTTT

J gene: TRBJ2-5
V gene: TRBV29-1
D gene: NA
CDR3 length: 12
clone size: few
CDR3 protein: CSVVPQQETQYF
CDR3 DNA: TGCAGCGTTGTCCCGCAGCAAGAGACCCAGTACTTC

J gene: TRBJ1-5
V gene: TRBV4-3
D gene: NA
CDR3 length: 15
clone size: few
CDR3 protein: CASSQDVMGDQPQHF
CDR3 DNA: TGCGCCAGCAGCCAAGATGTAATGGGCGATCAGCCCCAGCATTTT

J gene: TRBJ2-7
V gene: TRBV28
D gene: NA
CDR3 length: 13
clone size: few
CDR3 protein: CASRIGRTYEQYF
CDR3 DNA: TGTGCCAGCAGAATAGGACGGACCTACGAGCAGTACTTC

J gene: TRBJ2-7
V gene: TRBV5-1
D gene: NA
CDR3 length: 13
clone size: NA
CDR3 protein: CASSLDGFGEQYF
CDR3 DNA: TGCGCCAGCAGCTTGGATGGGTTTGGCGAGCAGTACTTC

J gene: TRBJ2-7
V gene: TRBV28
D gene: TRBD1
CDR3 length: 13
clone size: few
CDR3 protein: CTSTGQVAAEQYF
CDR3 DNA: TGCACTAGCACGGGACAGGTTGCCGCCGAGCAGTACTTC

J gene: TRBJ2-6
V gene: TRBV7-9
D gene: NA
CDR3 length: 15
clone size: NA
CDR3 protein: CASSLGGPGANVLTF
CDR3 DNA: TGTGCCAGCAGCTTAGGAGGACCTGGGGCCAACGTCCTGACTTTC

J gene: TRBJ1-2
V gene: TRBV4-3
D gene: NA
CDR3 length: 13
clone size: NA
CDR3 protein: CASSQGGFYGYTF
CDR3 DNA: TGCGCCAGCAGCCAAGGGGGCTTTTATGGCTACACCTTC

J gene: TRBJ2-2
V gene: TRBV7-2
D gene: NA
CDR3 length: 15
clone size: few
CDR3 protein: CASILQGANTGELFF
CDR3 DNA: TGTGCCAGCATCCTCCAAGGGGCGAACACCGGGGAGCTGTTTTTT

J gene: TRBJ2-3
V gene: TRBV2
D gene: NA
CDR3 length: 14
clone size: NA
CDR3 protein: CASSEYRSTDTQYF
CDR3 DNA: TGTGCCAGCAGTGAATACAGGAGCACAGATACGCAGTATTTT

J gene: TRBJ2-5
V gene: TRBV2
D gene: NA
CDR3 length: 13
clone size: few
CDR3 protein: CASKGEAPETQYF
CDR3 DNA: TGTGCCAGCAAGGGGGAGGCTCCAGAGACCCAGTACTTC

J gene: TRBJ2-1
V gene: TRBV20-1
D gene: NA
CDR3 length: 11
clone size: NA
CDR3 protein: CSASLNNEQFF
CDR3 DNA: TGCAGTGCTAGTCTAAACAATGAGCAGTTCTTC

J gene: TRBJ1-2
V gene: TRBV29-1
D gene: NA
CDR3 length: 13
clone size: NA
CDR3 protein: CSVATGRGYGYTF
CDR3 DNA: TGCAGCGTAGCCACAGGGAGAGGCTATGGCTACACCTTC